The next 32 T cell receptor beta chains were all read from a single sample in a study of T cells in Graves' hyperthyroidism and ophthalmopathy (dated by TCRdb to the late 2010s). The receptor library was made with multiplex PCR. Sequencing was performed on an Illumina HiSeq 2000. Amplification of TCR beta CDR3 regions was carried out from RNA transcripts. The first round of RT-PCR for the TCR CDR3 was performed with the HTBI primer set and the Qiagen OneStep RT-PCR kit. TCRdb reran the public reads through fastp at Q25 and MiXCR, keeping productive beta chains. Identical CDR3 proteins give one entry, which carries the most common genes and DNA. The sample has about 560,000 distinct CDR3 sequences on record, around 17% of them singletons. The leading ten clones occupy 15% to 20% of the sample. The specimen was blood. These receptors came from a woman in her late teens or twenties with Graves' hyperthyroidism.

Many counts were recorded for this clonotype. The genes are TRBV20-1 and TRBJ2-1; 13 bases align to TRBD2. The junction had 2 bases not matched to a gene; V was cut back by 7 bases and J by 2 bases. The CDR3 loop spans 14 amino acids. The germline CDR1 and CDR2 sequences are DFQATT and SNEGSKA (reference sequence). Written as DNA, the CDR3 is TGCAGTGGTGGACTAGCGGGAGCCTACAATGAGCAGTTCTTC. Translating it yields CSGGLAGAYNEQFF.

This clonotype was seen at least ten times. The CDR3 loop reads CSARPEGNEQYF. The CDR3 bases are TGCAGTGCTAGACCCGAAGGGAACGAGCAGTACTTC. This rearrangement joins TRBV20-1 to TRBJ2-7; D not certain. With 2 bases removed from V and 5 bases from J, the gap between germline ends came to 10 bases. This CDR3 is 12 amino acids long. Germline V gene sequence: CDR1 DFQATT, CDR2 SNEGSKA (reference sequence).

This clonotype was detected only a few times. The chain joins TRBV3-1 to TRBJ1-5; D is ambiguous. Germline lookup yields CDR1 LGHDT and CDR2 YNNKEL (reference sequence). V was shortened by 6 bases and J by 1 base, with 10 bases between the two germline ends. The CDR3 is 14 amino acids. The CDR3 region is CASRGVGSNQPQHF. The CDR3 nucleotides are TGTGCCAGCAGAGGAGTGGGGAGCAATCAGCCCCAGCATTTT.

This clonotype was seen a handful of times. The CDR3 is CASSYPPGGSRNEQFF. The CDR3 DNA is TGTGCCAGCAGCTATCCCCCCGGGGGATCTAGGAATGAGCAGTTCTTC. This chain joins TRBV7-9 and TRBJ2-1, with D tentatively TRBD2 (6 bases). CDR3 length: 16 residues. V dropped 4 bases and J dropped 7 bases, with 20 bases sitting between them. CDR1 is SEHNR and CDR2 is FQNEAQ in the germline V gene (reference sequence).

This clonotype appeared many times. V and J are TRBV2 and TRBJ2-1, with D perhaps TRBD2 (6 bases). Germline-derived CDR1 and CDR2 are SNHLY and FYNNEI. The CDR3 loop spans 16 amino acids. V dropped 0 bases and J dropped 0 bases, with 9 bases sitting between them. CDR3 sequence (DNA): TGTGCCAGCAGTGAAGCTGGAGCGGGCTCCTACAATGAGCAGTTCTTC. Amino acids: CASSEAGAGSYNEQFF.

The V gene is TRBV29-1, the J gene TRBJ1-1, with D possibly being TRBD1 (5 bases). V lost 6 bases, J lost 4 bases, and 21 bases lay in between. CDR3 length: 15 amino acids. Germline values: CDR1 SQVTM, CDR2 ANQGSEA. The CDR3 DNA sequence: TGCAGCGTACACCGGGGGGGGGGTTTTATCACTGAAGCTTTCTTT. Translated: CSVHRGGGFITEAFF.

This clonotype was seen a single time. The V call is TRBV6-1, the J call TRBJ2-2, with TRBD1 matching over 12 bases. The V gene's germline CDR1 is MNHNS and CDR2 SASEGT. The CDR3 runs to 15 residues. The ends lost 5 bases at V and 7 bases at J; junction bases unmatched: 5. In DNA, the CDR3 is TGTGCCAGCAGTACCGGGACAGGGGGCGTCGGGGAGCTGTTTTTT. Translation: CASSTGTGGVGELFF.

V is TRBV12-3 or TRBV12-4 and J is TRBJ2-2; 7 bases match TRBD2. The CDR3 is 15 amino acids. V shed 5 bases and J 9 bases; nucleotides not matched to a gene: 12. Here the CDR3 DNA reads TGTGCCAGCAGTCCCCTGGCGGGAGTGTTGCGGGAGCTGTTTTTT. It encodes CASSPLAGVLRELFF.

This clonotype was detected ten times or more. The V call is TRBV6-1, the J call TRBJ1-2; no clear D. CDR3 length equals 15 residues. Germline CDR1 MNHNS, CDR2 SASEGT. V lost 5 bases and J 7 bases, leaving 20 bases between the germline ends. CDR3 region: CASSKVARPDGGYTF. The CDR3 region has the DNA TGTGCCAGCAGTAAAGTCGCGCGCCCCGACGGTGGCTACACCTTC.

This clonotype occurred a few times. The CDR3 DNA sequence: TGCGCCAGCAGCCAAGGGCGACAGGGGCCGAATTCACCCCTCCACTTT. Translating it yields CASSQGRQGPNSPLHF. The chain uses TRBV4-1 and TRBJ1-6; the match to TRBD1 covers 8 bases. V was pared by 1 base and J by 7 bases, with 6 bases of the junction left unmatched. Germline V gene sequence: CDR1 MGHRA, CDR2 YSYEKL. The CDR3 contains 16 residues.

This clonotype has ten or more counts. The rearrangement joins TRBV4-2 to TRBJ2-7; D remains ambiguous. V lost 0 bases and J lost 0, with 6 bases in between. Germline lookup yields CDR1 LGHNA and CDR2 YNFKEQ. The CDR3 has 14 amino acids. CDR3 loop: CASSQDHTSYEQYF. For the CDR3, the DNA is TGTGCCAGCAGCCAAGACCACACCTCCTACGAGCAGTACTTC.

This clonotype came up a few times. The chain combines TRBV5-4 with TRBJ2-7; TRBD2 matches at 10 bases. The length of the CDR3 is 16 residues. Trimming removed 4 bases from V and 3 bases from J; junction bases left unmatched: 10. CDR1 is SGHNT and CDR2 is YYREEE in the germline V gene (reference sequence). The CDR3 protein is CASSPEERGGLYEQYF. In DNA form, the CDR3 reads TGTGCCAGCAGCCCGGAAGAGCGGGGGGGCCTCTACGAGCAGTACTTC. The full variable domain, with the rest looked up from reference TRBV5-4 and TRBJ2-7, is ETGVTQSPTHLIKTRGQQVTLRCSSQSGHNTVSWYQQALGQGPQFIFQYYREEENGRGNFPPRFSGLQFPNYSSELNVNALELDDSALYLCASSPEERGGLYEQYFGPGTRLTVT.

This clonotype was seen a few times. The chain links TRBV29-1 to TRBJ2-7, with D possibly called TRBD1 or TRBD2 (5 bases each). Per the germline V gene, CDR1 is SQVTM and CDR2 is ANQGSEA. This CDR3 is built from 13 residues. Trimming pared 6 bases from V and 6 bases from J, leaving 18 bases between. Here the CDR3 DNA reads TGCAGCGTGGCCACCGCAGGGACGGGCGAGCAGTACTTC. Translation: CSVATAGTGEQYF.

This clonotype appeared many times. This rearrangement joins TRBV7-3 to TRBJ2-5; D might be TRBD2 (6 bases). The CDR3 runs to 14 residues. V lost 5 bases and J lost 5, with 15 bases in between. Germline CDR1 is SGHTA and CDR2 is FQGTGA. This CDR3 is CASSLQGEAETQYF. In nucleotides, the CDR3 is TGTGCCAGCAGCCTCCAAGGGGAGGCGGAGACCCAGTACTTC.

This clonotype has ten or more counts. V usage is TRBV10-3 and J usage is TRBJ2-1; 9 positions match TRBD2. Germline V lookup: CDR1 ENHRY, CDR2 SYGVKD. CDR3 length: 18 amino acids. Trimming took 0 bases from V and 7 from J; bases not matched to a gene: 13. The CDR3 sequence is CAISESIPGGLARNEQFF. The CDR3 bases are TGTGCCATCAGTGAGTCCATCCCGGGAGGACTAGCGAGGAATGAGCAGTTCTTC.

This clonotype has at least ten counts. The rearrangement joins TRBV11-2 to TRBJ1-1; D remains ambiguous. CDR3 length: 11 amino acids. Trimming cost V 1 base and J 9 bases, with 6 bases left between them. Germline V gene sequence: CDR1 SGHAT, CDR2 FQNNGV. The CDR3 protein is CASSLVGQAFF. CDR3 bases: TGTGCCAGCAGCTTAGTTGGACAAGCTTTCTTT.

This clonotype was seen only a few times. The chain combines TRBV5-1 with TRBJ1-2; D ambiguous. CDR3 size: 16 residues. Trimming cost V 1 base and J 0 bases, with 13 bases left between them. The germline V gene encodes CDR1 SGHRS and CDR2 YFSETQ. This chain's CDR3 is CASSLFRAEANYGYTF. For the CDR3, the DNA is TGCGCCAGCAGCTTGTTTAGAGCTGAGGCTAACTATGGCTACACCTTC. The full variable domain, with the rest looked up from reference TRBV5-1 and TRBJ1-2, is KAGVTQTPRYLIKTRGQQVTLSCSPISGHRSVSWYQQTPGQGLQFLFEYFSETQRNKGNFPGRFSGRQFSNSRSEMNVSTLELGDSALYLCASSLFRAEANYGYTFGSGTRLTVV.

The table lists this clonotype with a few counts. The J gene is TRBJ2-6, the V gene TRBV14; D not resolved. The germline V and J ends were trimmed by 3 bases and 1 base, with 10 bases remaining between them. The length of the CDR3 is 16 residues. Germline assignment: CDR1 SGHDN and CDR2 FVKESK. CDR3 sequence reads: CASSQGWGSGANVLTF. The CDR3 bases are TGTGCCAGCAGCCAGGGGTGGGGATCTGGGGCCAACGTCCTGACTTTC.

The chain combines TRBV5-4 with TRBJ2-1; 9 bases align to TRBD2. Trimming took 4 bases from V and 8 from J; bases not matched to a gene: 10. This CDR3 contains 15 residues. CDR1 and CDR2 from the germline V gene are SGHNT and YYREEE (reference sequence). Written as DNA, the CDR3 is TGTGCCAGCAGCCCCGGACTAGCGACTTCAGATGAGCAGTTCTTC. Its protein product is CASSPGLATSDEQFF.

The sample holds many counts of this clonotype. This chain uses TRBV29-1 with TRBJ2-5; maybe TRBD2 (7 bases). Trimming pared 6 bases from V and 5 bases from J, leaving 16 bases between. The CDR3 is 13 amino acids. CDR1 is SQVTM, CDR2 ANQGSEA, per germline. CDR3 region: CSVEIGGAETQYF. As DNA, the CDR3 is TGCAGCGTCGAGATAGGGGGGGCCGAGACCCAGTACTTC.

A few counts support this clonotype. This chain connects TRBV6-1 to TRBJ2-1, with a weak D call TRBD2 (6 bases). Germline-derived CDR1 and CDR2 are MNHNS and SASEGT. Trimming stripped 7 bases from V and 6 bases from J, with 13 bases between. The CDR3 runs to 13 residues. The CDR3 DNA sequence: TGTGCCAGCAACCCGGGGACTGGCAATGAGCAGTTCTTC. Residues: CASNPGTGNEQFF.

The genes are TRBV20-1 and TRBJ2-1; maybe TRBD2 (5 bases). V lost 4 bases and J 12 bases, leaving 16 bases between the germline ends. Germline V gene data show CDR1 as DFQATT and CDR2 as SNEGSKA (reference sequence). The CDR3 spans 12 residues. The CDR3 spells CSAKGLEMRQFF. The CDR3, as DNA: TGCAGTGCTAAAGGACTGGAAATGAGGCAGTTCTTC.

The V call is TRBV14, the J call TRBJ2-7; 7 nucleotides line up with TRBD1. Germline V CDR1 and CDR2: SGHDN, FVKESK. V dropped 4 bases and J dropped 1; count of bases not matched to a gene: 7. The CDR3 runs to 15 residues. CDR3 amino acids: CASSLGRGLSYEQYF. CDR3 nucleotide sequence: TGTGCCAGCAGCCTGGGAAGGGGGCTATCCTACGAGCAGTACTTC.

This clonotype was counted at least ten times. The genes are TRBV28 and TRBJ2-7, with D perhaps given as TRBD1 or TRBD2 (5 bases each). The V end lost 2 bases, the J end lost 3 bases, and 17 bases lay between the germline ends. The CDR3 runs 16 residues. Germline CDR1 reads MDHEN; CDR2 reads SYDVKM. CDR3 nucleotides: TGTGCCAGCAGTTTAGGGGGAACTGACAGCAACTACGAGCAGTACTTC. Protein: CASSLGGTDSNYEQYF.

This clonotype came up many times. The chain is built from TRBV7-2 and TRBJ2-3; tentative D call: TRBD1 (6 bases). In germline, CDR1 is SGHTA, CDR2 FQGNSA. With 7 bases removed from V and 0 bases from J, the gap between germline ends came to 17 bases. The CDR3 runs 16 residues. CDR3 amino acids: CASTPDRSHSTDTQYF. In DNA form, the CDR3 reads TGTGCCAGCACCCCAGACAGGAGCCATAGCACAGATACGCAGTATTTT.

The chain is built from TRBV24-1 and TRBJ2-5; tentatively, D is TRBD1 (7 bases). The CDR3 totals 17 residues. Trimming removed 6 bases at V and 1 base at J, with 20 bases between. Germline assignment: CDR1 KGHDR and CDR2 SFDVKD. In nucleotides, the CDR3 is TGTGCCACCAGTACCCCCGGGGGACAGTCGACCCAAGAGACCCAGTACTTC. Encoded protein: CATSTPGGQSTQETQYF.

The table lists this clonotype with many counts. The gene calls are TRBV20-1 and TRBJ2-5; 9 nucleotides align to TRBD2. V was clipped by 0 bases and J by 3 bases; unmatched bases: 5. In germline, CDR1 is DFQATT, CDR2 SNEGSKA (reference sequence). CDR3 size: 15 residues. CDR3 loop: CSAREDRLAEETQYF. As DNA, the CDR3 is TGCAGTGCTAGAGAAGATAGACTAGCGGAAGAGACCCAGTACTTC.

The V call is TRBV9, the J call TRBJ2-3; D may be TRBD2 (5 bases). V was clipped by 0 bases and J by 2 bases, with 10 bases between them. The CDR3 is 15 residues long. Per germline, CDR1 SGDLS and CDR2 YYNGEE. The CDR3 here is CASSVGTLYTDTQYF. CDR3 DNA sequence: TGTGCCAGCAGCGTAGGGACTCTATACACAGATACGCAGTATTTT. Full variable domain (rest looked up from reference TRBV9 and TRBJ2-3): DSGVTQTPKHLITATGQRVTLRCSPRSGDLSVYWYQQSLDQGLQFLIQYYNGEERAKGNILERFSAQQFPDLHSELNLSSLELGDSALYFCASSVGTLYTDTQYFGPGTRLTVL.

This chain connects TRBV20-1 to TRBJ1-6; a weak D match, TRBD1 (5 bases). The CDR3 runs 13 residues. CDR1 and CDR2 from the germline V gene are DFQATT and SNEGSKA (reference sequence). The germline V and J ends were trimmed by 0 bases and 10 bases, with 10 bases remaining between them. CDR3 DNA sequence: TGCAGTGCTAGAGATTCGGGGCAGTCACCCCTCCACTTT. Its translation is CSARDSGQSPLHF.

In this sample, this clonotype turned up many times. This chain links TRBV27 with TRBJ2-1; 7 nucleotides match TRBD1. Germline CDR1 is MNHEY and CDR2 is SMNVEV (reference sequence). CDR3 length: 14 residues. The trim removed 6 bases at V and 5 bases at J, leaving 7 bases unmatched. The CDR3 DNA reads TGTGCCAGCAGCCTGACAGGGCCCCACAATGAGCAGTTCTTC. It codes for CASSLTGPHNEQFF.

This clonotype showed up many times. This sequence joins TRBV5-1 and TRBJ2-7; 7 positions agree with TRBD2. The V and J ends lost 5 bases and 4 bases, in that order; junction bases with no gene match: 12. The germline V gene encodes CDR1 SGHRS and CDR2 YFSETQ. CDR3 length equals 15 residues. CDR3 coding DNA: TGCGCCAGCAGAATGGGGTTGGGCGGGAGATACGAGCAGTACTTC. Its translation is CASRMGLGGRYEQYF. Supplemented by reference TRBV5-1 and TRBJ2-7, the full variable domain reads KAGVTQTPRYLIKTRGQQVTLSCSPISGHRSVSWYQQTPGQGLQFLFEYFSETQRNKGNFPGRFSGRQFSNSRSEMNVSTLELGDSALYLCASRMGLGGRYEQYFGPGTRLTVT.

This clonotype has more than one count but fewer than ten. The chain carries TRBV2 and TRBJ1-1; D unresolved. Germline CDR1 SNHLY, CDR2 FYNNEI. The ends were cut back, 3 bases at V and 3 bases at J, with 8 bases in the middle. There are 13 residues in the CDR3. The CDR3 DNA is TGTGCCAGCAGTGATTGGGGAGACACTGAAGCTTTCTTT. Translation gives CASSDWGDTEAFF.